One sample yielded the 17 T cell receptor beta chains listed below, sequenced in a study of CD4 T cells in relation to SARS-CoV-2 and coronaviruses. The unexposed donors gave CD4+ T cells in about 2010-2019, prior to COVID-19. CD4+ T cells were isolated from the cells after around 10 days of culture. Assay: immunoSEQ multiplex PCR; the TCRdb copy retains only in-frame clones and omits some. The repertoire holds just under 20,000 clones, with approximately 70% as singletons. No antigen is known for these receptors. Sequencing used CD4+ T cells from PBMCs, cultured in vitro. The receptors shown here come from a human donor in good health.

The chain joins TRBV7-2 to TRBJ2-3; 7 bases align to TRBD2. Germline CDR1 and CDR2: SGHTA and FQGNSA. This CDR3 region has 15 residues. V lost 4 bases and J lost 6; bases outside the gene matches: 10. The CDR3 loop reads CASSSGGLGGDTQYF. CDR3 DNA sequence: TGTGCCAGCAGCTCGGGGGGTCTTGGTGGGGATACGCAGTATTTT.

This clone was counted a few times. V is TRBV27 and J is TRBJ1-6; TRBD1 is a possible D gene (6 bases). This CDR3 is 14 amino acids long. Trimming pared 4 bases from V and 6 bases from J, leaving 10 bases between. Germline V gives CDR1 MNHEY, CDR2 SMNVEV (reference sequence). CDR3 residues: CASSWEGGNSPLHF. In DNA, the CDR3 is TGTGCCAGCAGTTGGGAAGGGGGTAATTCACCCCTCCACTTT.

V gene TRBV9 combines with J gene TRBJ2-1; 9 bases fit TRBD2. V shed 0 bases and J 7 bases; nucleotides not matched to a gene: 5. Germline CDR1 reads SGDLS; CDR2 reads YYNGEE. CDR3 size: 15 residues. The CDR3 spells CASSVAGAGGNEQFF. As DNA, the CDR3 is TGTGCCAGCAGCGTAGCTGGGGCGGGGGGGAATGAGCAGTTCTTC.

This clone was detected a few times. The chain couples TRBV19 to TRBJ1-5; tentatively, D is TRBD1 (6 bases). With 4 bases removed from V and 7 bases from J, the gap between germline ends came to 14 bases. CDR3 length: 14 residues. The germline CDR1 and CDR2 sequences are LNHDA and SQIVND (reference sequence). CDR3 loop: CASSTGDLIQPQHF. CDR3 coding DNA: TGTGCCAGTAGTACAGGGGACTTGATACAGCCCCAGCATTTT.

This clone was seen only a few times. This chain connects TRBV7-6 to TRBJ1-5; the D gene is possibly TRBD1 (6 bases). Germline V gives CDR1 SGHVS, CDR2 FNYEAQ. Trimming left V 5 bases short and J 3 bases short, with 17 bases between. There are 16 residues in the CDR3. The CDR3 reads CASSPKTGYPNQPQHF. The CDR3 region has the DNA TGTGCCAGCAGCCCAAAGACAGGCTACCCCAATCAGCCCCAGCATTTT.

The rearrangement links TRBV4-1 to TRBJ2-1; TRBD2 matches 10 bases. After removal of 2 bases from V and 5 bases from J, the junction contained 9 bases not matched to a gene. The CDR3 consists of 17 residues. Germline V gene lookup returns CDR1 MGHRA and CDR2 YSYEKL. The CDR3 DNA reads as TGCGCCAGCAGCCAAAGACGGGTAGCGGGGGGCGACAATGAGCAGTTCTTC. The encoded protein is CASSQRRVAGGDNEQFF.

The chain has TRBV27 and TRBJ1-2, with 7 bases matching TRBD1. The germline V gene has CDR1 MNHEY and CDR2 SMNVEV (reference sequence). The CDR3 spans 15 residues. Trimming removed 1 base from V and 0 bases from J; junction bases left unmatched: 2. CDR3: CASSLFTGANYGYTF. The CDR3 DNA is TGTGCCAGCAGTTTATTTACAGGGGCTAACTATGGCTACACCTTC.

The chain couples TRBV2 to TRBJ1-5, with 10 bases matching TRBD1. The ends lost 6 bases at V and 7 bases at J; junction bases unmatched: 6. Germline V gives CDR1 SNHLY, CDR2 FYNNEI. The CDR3 totals 14 residues. Here the CDR3 reads CASSPGTGVQPQHF. CDR3 in DNA: TGTGCCAGCAGCCCTGGGACAGGGGTACAGCCCCAGCATTTT.

For the CDR3, the DNA is TGTGCCAGCAGCTTATCGGTTGGGAACACTGAAGCTTTCTTT. Encoded protein: CASSLSVGNTEAFF. The rearrangement links TRBV7-2 to TRBJ1-1; D remains ambiguous. This CDR3 region has 14 residues. The germline V and J ends were trimmed by 2 bases and 1 base, with 8 bases remaining between them. Germline V lookup: CDR1 SGHTA, CDR2 FQGNSA.

As DNA, the CDR3 is TGTGCCAGTAGCGGACAGGGGCCAGATACGCAGTATTTT. This encodes CASSGQGPDTQYF. The chain uses TRBV19 and TRBJ2-3; TRBD1 agrees at 9 bases. This CDR3 spans 13 amino acids. The V and J ends lost 6 bases and 4 bases, in that order; junction bases with no gene match: 2. Per germline, CDR1 LNHDA and CDR2 SQIVND (reference sequence).

The chain combines TRBV11-1 with TRBJ1-2; tentatively, D is TRBD1 (5 bases). Germline CDR1 SGHAT, CDR2 FQDESV (reference sequence). There are 16 residues in the CDR3. Trimming cost V 5 bases and J 0 bases, with 16 bases left between them. CDR3 residues: CASSPGDRTPNYGYTF. CDR3 DNA sequence: TGTGCCAGCAGCCCGGGGGACCGAACCCCTAACTATGGCTACACCTTC.

The chain joins TRBV6-2 or TRBV6-3 to TRBJ1-5; D not certain. The V and J ends lost 2 bases and 5 bases respectively, with 7 bases between them. Germline values: CDR1 MNHEY, CDR2 SVGEGT. The CDR3 contains 13 residues. The CDR3 here is CASSYGGYQPQHF. CDR3 sequence (DNA): TGTGCCAGCAGTTACGGAGGGTATCAGCCCCAGCATTTT.

The chain recombines TRBV5-6 with TRBJ2-3, with D possibly matching TRBD2 (7 bases). The CDR3 is 16 residues long. Trimming removed 2 bases at V and 1 base at J, with 14 bases between. Germline V lookup: CDR1 SGHDT, CDR2 YYEEEE. This CDR3 is CASSFSRGQGTDTQYF. The CDR3 DNA reads TGTGCCAGCAGCTTCTCGCGGGGGCAGGGCACAGATACGCAGTATTTT.

V usage is TRBV19 and J usage is TRBJ1-2, with 10 bases fitting TRBD1. CDR1 and CDR2 from the germline V gene are LNHDA and SQIVND (reference sequence). The CDR3 consists of 17 residues. V trimming: 8 bases; J trimming: 3 bases; junction bases outside the gene matches: 15. CDR3 sequence reads: CASVSNPGTGAYYGYTF. For the CDR3, the DNA is TGTGCCAGTGTCTCAAACCCCGGGACAGGGGCGTACTATGGCTACACCTTC.

The chain uses TRBV5-1 and TRBJ2-3; 9 nucleotides match TRBD2. Germline lookup yields CDR1 SGHRS and CDR2 YFSETQ. The V gene end was trimmed by 3 bases and the J gene end by 5 bases; junction bases not matched to a gene: 7. The CDR3 length is 15 residues. The CDR3, as DNA: TGCGCCAGCAGCTCAAGCGGGGGGTTTGGAGATACGCAGTATTTT. As protein: CASSSSGGFGDTQYF.

The V and J genes are TRBV12-1 and TRBJ1-3. TRBV12-1 is recorded as a pseudogene. The CDR3 covers 15 residues. The DNA for the CDR3 is TGTGCCAGCAGCTCCGGACCCCGCCCTGGAAACACCATATATTTT. It codes for CASSSGPRPGNTIYF.

The V call is TRBV6-1, the J call TRBJ2-1; D unclear. This CDR3 region has 15 residues. CDR1 MNHNS and CDR2 SASEGT come from the germline V gene. V lost 3 bases and J 3 bases, leaving 12 bases between the germline ends. This chain's CDR3 is CASSDKTESYNEQFF. For the CDR3, the DNA is TGTGCCAGCAGTGATAAGACGGAGAGCTACAATGAGCAGTTCTTC.